The TCR beta chain described here comes from a study of patients and donors after allogeneic stem cell transplantation (dated by TCRdb to 2020 to 2022). A remark on this clonotype: There is no known antigen for this receptor. No per-base quality is available; no much larger clone lies one base away.

The method was RT-PCR. The sample was run on a NextSeq 550. TCRdb trimmed public reads at Q25 via fastp, called clones via MiXCR and kept in-frame beta chains. CDR3 protein sequences are deduplicated, and each keeps its most common genes and DNA. This sample gives about 960,000 distinct CDR3 sequences in total; roughly 18% of them show up just once. The ten largest clones take up around 6% of the sample. The CDR3 runs 16 amino acids, cysteine and phenylalanine included. This entry keeps only the CDR3 DNA: 48 bases, framed from base 1. V lost 1 base and J lost 0 bases, and the count of bases not matched to a germline gene is 4. CDR1 and CDR2, per the germline V gene, are SGHRS and YFSETQ.

The chain is made from TRBV5-1 and TRBJ2-1, and TRBD1 matches 7 of the central bases. Sequencing used blood, either unsorted or a sorted T cell fraction (not recorded which). This TCR was sampled from a human donor who was either an allogeneic HSCT recipient or a stem cell or donor lymphocyte infusion donor (not recorded which). It is not recorded whose cells these are; they may come from a transplant donor. The nucleotide sequence reads as follows: TGCGCCAGCAGCTTGTGGGACAGCTCCTCCTACAATGAGCAGTTCTTC. It is translated as CASSLWDSSSYNEQFF.